Listed below are T cell receptor beta chains from one sample, sequenced in a study of OX40 agonist ivuxolimab in advanced cancers. Data came from immunoSEQ multiplex PCR; TCRdb stores just in-frame clones and leaves some out. The data show some 70,000 clones, with around 90% seen just once and approximately 1.1% held by the top ten. The sample was CD4+ or CD8+ T cells sorted from blood, taken in a trial of the OX40 agonist ivuxolimab. All receptors derive from an adult with an advanced solid tumor such as melanoma, head and neck, liver or kidney cancer. Each CDR3 is given with its conserved first and last residue. Each record gives: clone size, J gene, D gene, V gene, CDR3 protein, CDR3 DNA. A D gene is named only where the DNA matches it firmly. Clone size, where shown, is once, few, many, or a class for clones that have expanded.

>once|TRBJ1-5|TRBD1|TRBV6-6
CASSTGQNLHQPQHF
TGTGCCAGCAGTACGGGACAGAACCTCCATCAGCCCCAGCATTTT
>.|TRBJ1-3|.|TRBV7-7
CASTDGQPGNTIYF
TGTGCTAGCACGGACGGACAACCTGGAAACACCATATATTTT
>.|TRBJ1-1|.|TRBV6-5
CASSYSGSNTEAFF
TGTGCCAGCAGTTACTCGGGGTCGAACACTGAAGCTTTCTTT
>.|TRBJ2-5|TRBD1|TRBV6-1
CASRLGQNQETQYF
TGTGCCAGCAGGCTGGGACAGAACCAAGAGACCCAGTACTTC
>.|TRBJ1-1|.|TRBV19
CASSNKAPAFF
TGTGCCAGTAGTAATAAGGCTCCAGCTTTCTTT
>.|TRBJ2-7|TRBD2|TRBV5-4
CVSSLAGTSGSYEQYF
TGTGTCAGCAGCTTGGCCGGGACTAGCGGGAGTTACGAGCAGTACTTC
>.|TRBJ2-7|.|TRBV9
CASSPGTSSPSYEQYF
TGTGCCAGCAGCCCGGGGACATCCTCCCCTTCCTACGAGCAGTACTTC
>.|TRBJ2-2|TRBD1|TRBV10-3
CAIGGTGEDSGELFF
TGTGCCATCGGTGGGACAGGGGAGGATTCCGGGGAGCTGTTTTTT
>few|TRBJ1-2|.|TRBV6-5
CASMHGGVGYTF
TGTGCCAGCATGCACGGTGGGGTTGGCTACACCTTC
>.|TRBJ2-7|TRBD2|TRBV11-3
CASSLSRGRVQTYEQYF
TGTGCCAGCAGCTTATCGCGCGGGAGGGTTCAAACCTACGAGCAGTACTTC
>.|TRBJ1-6|TRBD1|TRBV23-1
CASSQPTPGQEESPLHF
TGCGCCAGCAGTCAACCGACGCCGGGACAGGAGGAGTCACCCCTCCACTTT
>.|TRBJ1-2|.|TRBV6-1
CASSENSGQKNGYTF
TGTGCCAGCAGTGAAAACTCGGGACAAAAAAATGGCTACACCTTC
>.|TRBJ2-1|TRBD1|TRBV14
CASSQDRVQGIGQFF
TGTGCCAGCAGCCAAGATCGGGTACAGGGGATTGGGCAGTTCTTC
>.|TRBJ2-2|.|TRBV6-5
CASFRAGELFF
TGCGCCAGCTTTCGGGCCGGGGAGCTGTTTTTT
>.|TRBJ1-4|.|TRBV9
CASSLGWGRANEKLFF
TGTGCCAGCAGCCTCGGTTGGGGCAGGGCTAATGAAAAACTGTTTTTT
>.|TRBJ1-2|TRBD1|TRBV18
CASSPGTETYGYTF
TGTGCCAGCTCTCCCGGGACAGAGACCTATGGCTACACCTTC
>.|TRBJ2-7|.|TRBV25-1
CASSESRFETPTYEQYF
TGTGCCAGCAGTGAATCAAGGTTTGAGACACCAACCTACGAGCAGTACTTC
>.|TRBJ2-7|TRBD2|TRBV7-7
CASSLDPAGGSYEQYF
TGTGCTAGCAGCTTAGATCCCGCGGGGGGCTCCTACGAGCAGTACTTC
>once|TRBJ1-6|.|TRBV27
CASREGSYNSPLHF
TGTGCCAGCAGGGAAGGCTCCTATAATTCACCCCTCCACTTT
>.|TRBJ2-1|TRBD2|TRBV5-1
CASSPGGLAALYNEQFF
TGCGCCAGCAGCCCGGGTGGACTAGCGGCCCTTTACAATGAGCAGTTCTTC
>.|TRBJ2-7|.|TRBV18
CASSPYKLGRNFYEQYF
TGTGCCAGCTCACCATATAAGCTGGGACGGAACTTTTACGAGCAGTACTTC
>.|TRBJ2-3|TRBD2|TRBV6-5
CASRPIAGGRDTQYF
TGTGCCAGCAGACCTATAGCGGGAGGGAGAGATACGCAGTATTTT
>.|TRBJ2-7|.|TRBV9
CASSVGAGSDEQYF
TGTGCCAGCAGCGTAGGGGCAGGGAGCGACGAGCAGTACTTC
>.|TRBJ1-1|.|TRBV7-8
CASSLSPGNTEAFF
TGTGCCAGCAGCTTATCCCCAGGGAACACTGAAGCTTTCTTT
>.|TRBJ1-5|.|TRBV6-6
CASRDGRVNQPQHF
TGTGCCAGCAGAGACGGCAGGGTTAATCAGCCCCAGCATTTT